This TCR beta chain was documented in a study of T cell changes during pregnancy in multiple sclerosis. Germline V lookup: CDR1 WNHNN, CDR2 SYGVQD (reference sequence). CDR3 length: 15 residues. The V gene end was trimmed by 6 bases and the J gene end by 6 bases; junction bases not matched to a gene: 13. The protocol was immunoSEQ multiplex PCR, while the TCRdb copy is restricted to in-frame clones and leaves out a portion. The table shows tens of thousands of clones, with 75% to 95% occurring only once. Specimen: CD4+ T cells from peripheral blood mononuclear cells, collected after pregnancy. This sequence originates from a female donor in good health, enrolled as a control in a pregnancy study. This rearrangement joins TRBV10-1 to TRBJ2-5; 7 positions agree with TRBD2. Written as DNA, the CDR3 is TGCGCCAGCAGGCCCAAGCGGGAAGTAGGAAAGACCCAGTACTTC. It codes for CASRPKREVGKTQYF.